This TCR beta chain came from a study of radiation and T cells in renal cell carcinoma. Noted time point: blood 2 weeks post-SBRT. Treatment denoted: 15 Gy SBRT to primary tumor, nephrectomy 4 weeks later. Serial blood draws occurred at baseline and 2 and 4 weeks post-SBRT. The patient's renal cell carcinoma had clear cell pathology. Generated by immunoSEQ multiplex PCR, the TCRdb table keeps only in-frame clones and is missing some. The table lists more than 75,000 clones, about 86% of them singletons. With respect to this clone: No antigen is known for it.

Overall study findings and caveats: From baseline, blood top tumor clonotypes peaked at 2 weeks post-radiation.

V lost 6 bases, J lost 5 bases, and 7 bases stayed unmatched. The germline V gene encodes CDR1 SNHLY and CDR2 FYNNEI. The CDR3 covers 15 residues. The sequence came from a woman aged 45 to 65 with renal cell carcinoma. The chain is built from TRBV2 and TRBJ2-2; 9 nucleotides align to TRBD1. The input for sequencing was blood, taken from a patient whose treatment included radiotherapy and nephrectomy. CDR3 residues: CASRRGTGTTGELFF. The DNA for the CDR3 is TGTGCCAGCAGACGCGGGACAGGGACGACCGGGGAGCTGTTTTTT.